This TCR beta chain was recorded in a study of vaccination and CD4 T cells after COVID-19. The CDR3 is 12 residues long. Trimming took 4 bases from V and 7 from J, leaving 10 bases between them. Per germline, CDR1 SGHNT and CDR2 YENEEA. Cultured CD4+ T cells had their DNA profiled by the Oncomine TCR Beta short-read assay. TCRdb used MiXCR to reprocess the PCR reads, holding one entry per CDR3 protein. The sample lists about 13,000 distinct CDR3 sequences; roughly 26% were seen once. This clonotype was seen only a few times. Its antigen is not known. General study findings and limits: A median of approximately 90% of reactive clones, in convalescent patients, became evident only post-vaccination.

Stated treatment: approximately nine-day PBMC culture with coronavirus spike peptide pools or control peptides (ViraFEST assay). Nucleocapsid antibodies tested negative before and after vaccination in healthy vaccine recipients, excluding prior SARS-CoV-2 infection. The sequenced sample was CD4+ T cells from blood, cultured in vitro, obtained before SARS-CoV-2 vaccination. The receptor comes from a human donor who received a COVID-19 vaccine. The genes are TRBV11-3 and TRBJ1-2; no clear D gene. The CDR3 nucleotides are TGTGCCAGCAGCTCGTCAGCATCTGGCTACACCTTC. Its translation is CASSSSASGYTF.